The sequence of this TCR beta chain was determined in a study of shared clonotypes between healthy human individuals. For the study at large: Per-donor plates numbered three CD4 naive, three CD4 memory, two CD8 naive and one CD8 memory. Notes on the study in general: Rarefaction gave evidence that sorted-subset sequencing remained incomplete despite large depth.

This table comes from immunoSEQ multiplex PCR, and its TCRdb copy is limited to in-frame clones, with some not included. The sample contains about 1 million clones, 60% to 80% of which appear only once. As for this clone: The antigen remains undetermined. Other DNA sequences in this specimen translate into the identical CDR3.

V gave up 4 bases and J gave up 1 base, with 7 bases separating them. CDR1 SQVTM and CDR2 ANQGSEA come from the germline V gene. The CDR3 loop spans 12 amino acids. V gene TRBV29-1 combines with J gene TRBJ2-5, with D perhaps matching TRBD2 (6 bases). The sequence was obtained from a man younger than 35 in good health. The specimen sequenced was memory CD4+ T cells sorted from blood. Noted subset: CD45RA-negative fraction. CDR3 sequence: CSVGSGQETQYF. The CDR3 region has the DNA TGCAGCGTTGGTAGCGGCCAAGAGACCCAGTACTTC. Supplemented by reference TRBV29-1 and TRBJ2-5, the full variable domain reads SAVISQKPSRDICQRGTSLTIQCQVDSQVTMMFWYRQQPGQSLTLIATANQGSEATYESGFVIDKFPISRPNLTFSTLTVSNMSPEDSSIYLCSVGSGQETQYFGPGTRLLVL.